The 22 T cell receptor beta chains given below trace back to one sample, sequenced in a study of cytomegalovirus exposure and HLA in healthy donors. PCR involved 60 Vbeta and 13 Jbeta primers. Libraries were prepared by immunoSEQ multiplex PCR; TCRdb keeps only in-frame clonotypes and omits some of them. Found here are roughly 180,000 clones, around 80% of them singletons; the top ten hold under 6%. Material: PBMCs. These TCRs come from a woman in her forties or fifties in good health and CMV-seropositive.

Concerning this clone itself: Other nucleotide sequences from this sample produce the same CDR3. DNA of the CDR3: TGTGCCATCAGTGGGACAGGTGAAAAACTGTTTTTT. It specifies CAISGTGEKLFF. The rearrangement uses TRBV10-3 and TRBJ1-4; 7 positions match TRBD1. Germline V gene lookup returns CDR1 ENHRY and CDR2 SYGVKD. The CDR3 length is 12 residues. Germline trimming cut 4 bases from V and 7 bases from J; bases unmatched to any gene: 0.

The CDR3 DNA is TGTGCCAGCGGTAAAGGTGGTCAGGGGGGTACCCTCCACTTT. Translated: CASGKGGQGGTLHF. This chain connects TRBV28 to TRBJ1-6; 7 bases match TRBD1. After removal of 8 bases from V and 14 bases from J, the junction contained 15 bases not matched to a gene. Looked up from germline, CDR1 is MDHEN and CDR2 is SYDVKM. This CDR3 contains 14 residues.

V and J are TRBV5-8 and TRBJ2-5, with TRBD2 identical over 7 bases. The J segment lost 2 bases and the V segment lost 3 bases, leaving 10 bases of the junction unmatched. Germline CDR1 and CDR2: SGHTS and YDEGEE. The CDR3 consists of 16 residues. The CDR3 DNA follows: TGTGCCAGCAGCTCACTCCTAGCGGAGATACAAGAGACCCAGTACTTC. Translation: CASSSLLAEIQETQYF.

The chain recombines TRBV7-2 with TRBJ2-7; D is perhaps TRBD2 (6 bases). The ends were cut back, 5 bases at V and 2 bases at J, with 13 bases in the middle. CDR1 is SGHTA, CDR2 FQGNSA, per germline. This CDR3 spans 14 amino acids. Here the CDR3 reads CASSDQGGPYEQYF. In DNA, the CDR3 is TGTGCCAGCAGCGACCAGGGAGGCCCCTACGAGCAGTACTTC.

The chain uses TRBV19 and TRBJ2-4, with 11 bases lining up with TRBD1. This CDR3 has 15 amino acids. Trimming removed 5 bases from V and 9 bases from J; junction bases left unmatched: 9. Germline values: CDR1 LNHDA, CDR2 SQIVND (reference sequence). This CDR3 reads CASSARDRGRGIQYF. The CDR3 nucleotides read TGTGCCAGTAGTGCCCGGGACAGGGGGAGGGGCATTCAGTACTTC.

The chain couples TRBV29-1 to TRBJ1-1, with 9 nucleotides matching TRBD1. Germline values: CDR1 SQVTM, CDR2 ANQGSEA. This CDR3 region has 13 residues. The ends lost 7 bases at V and 5 bases at J; junction bases unmatched: 8. CDR3 region: CSAASGTGTEAFF. The DNA for the CDR3 is TGCAGCGCAGCCTCCGGGACAGGGACTGAAGCTTTCTTT.

The rearrangement uses TRBV10-3 and TRBJ1-2, with unresolved D. V was pared by 0 bases and J by 2 bases, with 7 bases between. This CDR3 has 14 residues. The V gene's germline CDR1 is ENHRY and CDR2 SYGVKD. Here the CDR3 DNA reads TGTGCCATCAGTGAGTCCCACGGGAACTATGGCTACACCTTC. Its translation is CAISESHGNYGYTF.

The V gene is TRBV7-6, the J gene TRBJ1-2; the D gene is possibly TRBD1 (6 bases). Germline V CDR1 and CDR2: SGHVS, FNYEAQ. V dropped 2 bases and J dropped 1 base, with 14 bases sitting between them. This CDR3 contains 16 residues. In DNA, the CDR3 is TGTGCCAGCAGCTTATTGTCTGGGGGCCTTAACTATGGCTACACCTTC. Protein: CASSLLSGGLNYGYTF.

The CDR3 protein is CASSLNRGETEAFF. The DNA of the CDR3 is TGTGCCAGCAGTTTAAACAGGGGAGAGACTGAAGCTTTCTTT. The chain carries TRBV28 and TRBJ1-1; 7 bases fit TRBD1. Germline V lookup: CDR1 MDHEN, CDR2 SYDVKM. V shed 2 bases and J 5 bases; nucleotides not matched to a gene: 5. CDR3 length: 14 amino acids.

The chain has TRBV19 and TRBJ2-7; TRBD1 matches 8 bases. Trimming cost V 3 bases and J 4 bases; bases outside gene matches: 5. Germline-derived CDR1 and CDR2 are LNHDA and SQIVND (reference sequence). The CDR3 sequence is 14 residues long. The CDR3 reads CASSIGTGGYEQYF. CDR3 sequence (DNA): TGTGCCAGTAGTATCGGGACAGGAGGTTACGAGCAGTACTTC.

The chain uses TRBV6-5 and TRBJ2-5, with a possible D match to TRBD2 (5 bases). Looked up from germline, CDR1 is MNHEY and CDR2 is SVGAGI. The CDR3 spans 12 residues. Between the trimmed V and J ends, which lost 6 bases and 5 bases, there was a span of 10 bases. The CDR3 sequence: CASRAPSETQYF. The CDR3 DNA follows: TGTGCCAGCAGGGCGCCTAGCGAGACCCAGTACTTC.

The rearrangement uses TRBV5-1 and TRBJ1-4, with 10 bases that match TRBD1. The germline V gene has CDR1 SGHRS and CDR2 YFSETQ. Unmatched junction bases numbered 5, after V lost 5 bases and J lost 7 bases. This CDR3 region has 14 residues. Here the CDR3 reads CASSMGQGFEKLFF. Written as DNA, the CDR3 is TGCGCCAGCAGTATGGGACAGGGGTTTGAAAAACTGTTTTTT.

V is TRBV30 and J is TRBJ1-3; maybe TRBD1 (5 bases). The CDR3 spans 12 residues. Germline V lookup: CDR1 GTSNPN, CDR2 SVGIG (reference sequence). Trimming shortened V by 4 bases and J by 1 base, and 5 bases separated the two germline ends. The CDR3 region has the DNA TGTGCCTGGACAGGGTCTGGAAACACCATATATTTT. It translates to CAWTGSGNTIYF.

V is TRBV9 and J is TRBJ2-3; 9 nucleotides agree with TRBD1. V was clipped by 4 bases and J by 8 bases; unmatched bases: 11. The V gene's germline CDR1 is SGDLS and CDR2 YYNGEE. The CDR3 loop spans 15 amino acids. CDR3 coding DNA: TGTGCCAGCAGCCCTCGGACAGGGGATGGTGCTACGCAGTATTTT. The encoded protein is CASSPRTGDGATQYF.

This rearrangement joins TRBV28 to TRBJ2-5; D might be TRBD2 (6 bases). This CDR3 comprises 14 residues. The germline V and J ends were trimmed by 5 bases and 4 bases, with 14 bases remaining between them. Germline CDR1 is MDHEN and CDR2 is SYDVKM. In nucleotides, the CDR3 is TGTGCCAGCAGTCCACCGGAGGGCCCAGAGACCCAGTACTTC. Translating gives CASSPPEGPETQYF. Using reference TRBV28 and TRBJ2-5 for the parts outside the CDR3, the full variable domain is DVKVTQSSRYLVKRTGEKVFLECVQDMDHENMFWYRQDPGLGLRLIYFSYDVKMKEKGDIPEGYSVSREKKERFSLILESASTNQTSMYLCASSPPEGPETQYFGPGTRLLVL.

The chain carries TRBV4-3 and TRBJ1-6; D gene uncertain. Germline-derived CDR1 and CDR2 are LGHNA and YSLEER. CDR3 length: 19 residues. V gave up 0 bases and J gave up 9 bases, with 24 bases separating them. CDR3 sequence reads: CASSQDRISAFVQFSPLHF. In DNA, the CDR3 is TGCGCCAGCAGCCAAGATCGAATTAGCGCCTTCGTGCAATTTTCACCCCTCCACTTT.

The V call is TRBV7-9, the J call TRBJ2-3; TRBD2 aligns across 9 bases. This CDR3 region has 16 residues. The germline V gene has CDR1 SEHNR and CDR2 FQNEAQ (reference sequence). V gave up 5 bases and J gave up 2 bases; unmatched junction bases: 8. CDR3: CASSHGIAGDTDTQYF. In DNA form, the CDR3 reads TGTGCCAGCAGCCATGGGATAGCGGGGGACACAGATACGCAGTATTTT.

The chain employs TRBV10-3 and TRBJ1-5; 7 bases align to TRBD1. Germline lookup yields CDR1 ENHRY and CDR2 SYGVKD. The junction had 9 bases not matched to a gene; V was cut back by 0 bases and J by 16 bases. The CDR3 runs to 13 residues. This chain's CDR3 is CAISESSTGWQHF. CDR3 in DNA: TGTGCCATCAGTGAGTCGTCGACAGGGTGGCAACATTTT.

The chain couples TRBV5-6 to TRBJ1-2, with TRBD1 identical over 7 bases. The CDR3 is 15 amino acids. Trimming removed 0 bases from V and 7 bases from J; junction bases left unmatched: 9. Per germline, CDR1 SGHDT and CDR2 YYEEEE. CDR3 sequence reads: CASSLETGVLGGYTF. The CDR3 DNA reads TGTGCCAGCAGCTTGGAAACAGGGGTCTTAGGTGGCTACACCTTC.

Comments on this clone: The sample holds other DNA sequences that translate to the same CDR3. The chain recombines TRBV7-8 with TRBJ1-2; TRBD1 matches at 8 bases. CDR3 length: 14 residues. Germline loops: CDR1 SGHVS, CDR2 FQNEAQ. V gave up 1 base and J gave up 2 bases; unmatched junction bases: 0. The CDR3 bases are TGTGCCAGCAGCTTAGGACAGGGGAACTATGGCTACACCTTC. Its translation: CASSLGQGNYGYTF.

The CDR3 DNA reads TGTGCCAGCAGTGAGGGGGAGGCTAATTCACCCCTCCACTTT. The encoded protein is CASSEGEANSPLHF. The rearrangement joins TRBV6-4 to TRBJ1-6; D might be TRBD1 (5 bases). With 3 bases removed from V and 6 bases from J, the gap between germline ends came to 9 bases. Per the germline V gene, CDR1 is MRHNA and CDR2 is SNTAGT. This CDR3 is built from 14 residues.

The chain joins TRBV10-3 to TRBJ1-2; tentative D call: TRBD1 (5 bases). CDR1 is ENHRY, CDR2 SYGVKD, per germline. This CDR3 is 16 amino acids long. V lost 6 bases, J lost 0 bases, and 17 bases lay in between. This chain's CDR3 is CAIRLSGAEANYGYTF. The CDR3 DNA sequence: TGTGCCATCAGACTTTCTGGGGCAGAAGCTAACTATGGCTACACCTTC.